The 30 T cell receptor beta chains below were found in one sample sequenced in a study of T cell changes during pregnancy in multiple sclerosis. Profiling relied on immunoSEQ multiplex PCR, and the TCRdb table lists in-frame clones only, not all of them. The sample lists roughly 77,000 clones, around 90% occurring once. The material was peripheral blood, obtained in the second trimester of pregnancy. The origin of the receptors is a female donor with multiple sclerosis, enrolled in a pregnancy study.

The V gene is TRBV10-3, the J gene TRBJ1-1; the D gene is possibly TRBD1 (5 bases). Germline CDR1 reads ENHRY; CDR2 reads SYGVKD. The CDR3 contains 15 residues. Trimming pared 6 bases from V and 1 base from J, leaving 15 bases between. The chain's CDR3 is CAIRDTGGSNTEAFF. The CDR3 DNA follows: TGTGCCATCAGAGATACGGGGGGATCGAACACTGAAGCTTTCTTT.

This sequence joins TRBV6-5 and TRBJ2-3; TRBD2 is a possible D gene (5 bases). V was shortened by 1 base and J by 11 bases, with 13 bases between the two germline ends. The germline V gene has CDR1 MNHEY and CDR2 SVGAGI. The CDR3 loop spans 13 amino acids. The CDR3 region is CASSYFKGERQYF. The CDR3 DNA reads TGTGCCAGCAGTTACTTTAAGGGAGAAAGGCAGTATTTT.

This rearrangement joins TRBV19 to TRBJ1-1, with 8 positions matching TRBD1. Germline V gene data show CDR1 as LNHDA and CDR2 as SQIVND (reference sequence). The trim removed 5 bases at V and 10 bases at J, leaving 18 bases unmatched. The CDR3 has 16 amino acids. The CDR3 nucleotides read TGTGCCAGTAGTCCACGGACAGGGCCTGGCTCTCGCGCAGCTTTCTTT. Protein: CASSPRTGPGSRAAFF.

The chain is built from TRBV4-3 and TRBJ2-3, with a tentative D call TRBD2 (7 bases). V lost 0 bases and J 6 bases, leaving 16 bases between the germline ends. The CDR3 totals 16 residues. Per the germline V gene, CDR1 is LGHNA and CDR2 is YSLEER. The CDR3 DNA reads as TGCGCCAGCAGCCAAGATCTTCGGGGGGCCGGGGATACGCAGTATTTT. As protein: CASSQDLRGAGDTQYF.

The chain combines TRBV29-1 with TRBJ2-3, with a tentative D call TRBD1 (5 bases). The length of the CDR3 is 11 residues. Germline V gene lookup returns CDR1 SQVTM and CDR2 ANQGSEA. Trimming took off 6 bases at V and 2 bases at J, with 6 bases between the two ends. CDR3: CSVRATDTQYF. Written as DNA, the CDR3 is TGCAGCGTCAGGGCCACAGATACGCAGTATTTT.

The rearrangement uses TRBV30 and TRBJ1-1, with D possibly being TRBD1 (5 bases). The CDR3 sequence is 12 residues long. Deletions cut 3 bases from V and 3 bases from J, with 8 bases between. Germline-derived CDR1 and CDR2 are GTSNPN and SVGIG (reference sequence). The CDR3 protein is CAWRGVDTEAFF. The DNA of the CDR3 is TGTGCCTGGAGAGGGGTTGACACTGAAGCTTTCTTT.

CDR3 in DNA: TGTGCCAGCAGCTTCAGGGCGACAGGAAGCAATCAGCCCCAGCATTTT. Encoded protein: CASSFRATGSNQPQHF. The chain is built from TRBV7-8 and TRBJ1-5; TRBD1 might be the D (6 bases). Trimming removed 3 bases from V and 1 base from J, with 13 bases in between. Germline V gives CDR1 SGHVS, CDR2 FQNEAQ. The CDR3 totals 16 residues.

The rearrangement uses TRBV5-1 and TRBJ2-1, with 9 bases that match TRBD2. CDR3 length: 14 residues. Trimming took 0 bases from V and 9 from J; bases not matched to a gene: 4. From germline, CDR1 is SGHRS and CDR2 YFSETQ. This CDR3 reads CASSLGRGGAEQFF. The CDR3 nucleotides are TGCGCCAGCAGCTTGGGGCGGGGGGGCGCTGAGCAGTTCTTC.

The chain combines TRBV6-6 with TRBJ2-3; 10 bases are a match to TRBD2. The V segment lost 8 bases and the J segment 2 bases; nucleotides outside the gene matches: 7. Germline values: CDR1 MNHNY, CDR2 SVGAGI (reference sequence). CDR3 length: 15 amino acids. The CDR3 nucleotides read TGTGCCAGCCTTAGCGGGGGGTTTGACACAGATACGCAGTATTTT. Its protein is CASLSGGFDTDTQYF.

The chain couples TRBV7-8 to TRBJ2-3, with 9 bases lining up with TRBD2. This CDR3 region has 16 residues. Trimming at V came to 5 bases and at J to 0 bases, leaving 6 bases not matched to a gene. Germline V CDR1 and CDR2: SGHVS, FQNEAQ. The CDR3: CASSATLAGSTDTQYF. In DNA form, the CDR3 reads TGTGCCAGCAGCGCCACGCTAGCGGGAAGCACAGATACGCAGTATTTT.

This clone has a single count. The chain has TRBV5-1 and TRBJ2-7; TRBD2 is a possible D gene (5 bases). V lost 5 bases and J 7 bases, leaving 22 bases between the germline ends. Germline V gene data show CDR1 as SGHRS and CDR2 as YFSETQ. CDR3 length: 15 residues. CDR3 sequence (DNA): TGCGCCAGCAGTACCCACTTCGGGTTGCGACTAGAGCAGTACTTC. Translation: CASSTHFGLRLEQYF.

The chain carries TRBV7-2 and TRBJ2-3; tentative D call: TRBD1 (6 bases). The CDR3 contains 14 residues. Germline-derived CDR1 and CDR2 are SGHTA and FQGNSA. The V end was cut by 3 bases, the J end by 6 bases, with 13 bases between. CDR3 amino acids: CASSFGQSVDTQYF. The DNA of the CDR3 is TGTGCCAGCAGCTTCGGACAGTCAGTGGATACGCAGTATTTT.

The CDR3 region is CASESLGTGFGYTF. The CDR3 coding sequence is TGTGCCAGTGAGAGTCTGGGGACAGGTTTTGGCTACACCTTC. The chain carries TRBV18 and TRBJ1-2, with 8 bases fitting TRBD1. CDR3 size: 14 residues. V shed 9 bases and J 7 bases; nucleotides not matched to a gene: 13. Germline V gene lookup returns CDR1 KGHSH and CDR2 LQKENI.

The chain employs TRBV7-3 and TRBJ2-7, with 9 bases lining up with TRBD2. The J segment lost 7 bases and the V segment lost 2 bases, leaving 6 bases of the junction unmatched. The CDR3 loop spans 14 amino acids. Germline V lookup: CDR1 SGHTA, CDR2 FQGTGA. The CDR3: CASSLFASGGEQYF. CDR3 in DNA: TGTGCCAGCAGCTTATTCGCCAGCGGGGGGGAGCAGTACTTC.

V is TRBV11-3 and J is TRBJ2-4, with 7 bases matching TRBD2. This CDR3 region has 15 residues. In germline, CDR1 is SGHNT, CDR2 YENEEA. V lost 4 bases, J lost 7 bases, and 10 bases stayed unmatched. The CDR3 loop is CASSSQTSPGNIQYF. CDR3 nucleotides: TGTGCCAGCAGCTCCCAGACTAGCCCCGGGAACATTCAGTACTTC.

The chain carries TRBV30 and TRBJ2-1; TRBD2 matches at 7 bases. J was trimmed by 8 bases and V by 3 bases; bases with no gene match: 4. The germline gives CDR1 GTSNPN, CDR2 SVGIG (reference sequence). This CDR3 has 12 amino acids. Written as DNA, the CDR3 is TGTGCCTGGAGCGGGGGGATCTATGAGCAGTTCTTC. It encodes CAWSGGIYEQFF.

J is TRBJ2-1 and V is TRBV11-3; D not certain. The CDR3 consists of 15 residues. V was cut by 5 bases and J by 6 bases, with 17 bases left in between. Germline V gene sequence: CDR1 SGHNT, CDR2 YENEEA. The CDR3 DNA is TGTGCCAGCAGCCTCCATCCCACCCCGAGCAATGAGCAGTTCTTC. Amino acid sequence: CASSLHPTPSNEQFF. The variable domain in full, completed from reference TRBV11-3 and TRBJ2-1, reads EAGVVQSPRYKIIEKKQPVAFWCNPISGHNTLYWYLQNLGQGPELLIRYENEEAVDDSQLPKDRFSAERLKGVDSTLKIQPAELGDSAVYLCASSLHPTPSNEQFFGPGTRLTVL.

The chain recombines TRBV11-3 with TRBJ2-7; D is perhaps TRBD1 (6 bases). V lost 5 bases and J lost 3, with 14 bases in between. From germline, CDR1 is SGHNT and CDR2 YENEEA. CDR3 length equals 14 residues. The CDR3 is CASSDRDKRYEQYF. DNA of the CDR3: TGTGCCAGCAGCGACCGGGACAAACGCTACGAGCAGTACTTC.

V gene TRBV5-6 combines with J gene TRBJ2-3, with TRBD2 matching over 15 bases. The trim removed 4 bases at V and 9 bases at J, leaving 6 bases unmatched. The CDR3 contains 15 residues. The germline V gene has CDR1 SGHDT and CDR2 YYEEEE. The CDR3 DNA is TGTGCCAGCAGCGGGACTAGCGGGGGGCCGAAGACGCAGTATTTT. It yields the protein CASSGTSGGPKTQYF.

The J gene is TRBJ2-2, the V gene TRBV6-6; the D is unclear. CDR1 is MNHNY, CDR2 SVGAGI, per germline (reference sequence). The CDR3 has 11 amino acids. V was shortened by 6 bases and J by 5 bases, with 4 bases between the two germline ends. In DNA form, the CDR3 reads TGTGCCAGCAGCAGGACCGGGGAGCTGTTTTTT. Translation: CASSRTGELFF.

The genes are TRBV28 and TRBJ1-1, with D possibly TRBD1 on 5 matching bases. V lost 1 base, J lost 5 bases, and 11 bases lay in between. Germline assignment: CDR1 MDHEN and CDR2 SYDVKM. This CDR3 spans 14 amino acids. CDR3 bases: TGTGCCAGCAGTTTATTGGGGGGATGGACTGAAGCTTTCTTT. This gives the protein CASSLLGGWTEAFF.

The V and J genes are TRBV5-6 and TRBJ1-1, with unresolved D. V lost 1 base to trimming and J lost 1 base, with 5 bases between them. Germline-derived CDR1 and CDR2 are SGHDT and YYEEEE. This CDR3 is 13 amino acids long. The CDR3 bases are TGTGCCAGCAGCTTGACTTGGAACACTGAAGCTTTCTTT. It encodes CASSLTWNTEAFF.

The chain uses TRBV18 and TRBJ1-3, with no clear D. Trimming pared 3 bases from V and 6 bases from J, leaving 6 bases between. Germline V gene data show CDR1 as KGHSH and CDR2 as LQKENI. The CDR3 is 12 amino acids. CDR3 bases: TGTGCCAGCTCACCCTCCGTAAACACCATATATTTT. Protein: CASSPSVNTIYF.

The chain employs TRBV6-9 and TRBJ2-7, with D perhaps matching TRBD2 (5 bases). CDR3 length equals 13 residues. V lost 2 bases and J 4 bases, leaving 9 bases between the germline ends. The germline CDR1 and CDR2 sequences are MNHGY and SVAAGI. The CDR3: CASSYTDSYEQYF. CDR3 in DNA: TGTGCCAGCAGTTATACGGACTCGTACGAGCAGTACTTC.

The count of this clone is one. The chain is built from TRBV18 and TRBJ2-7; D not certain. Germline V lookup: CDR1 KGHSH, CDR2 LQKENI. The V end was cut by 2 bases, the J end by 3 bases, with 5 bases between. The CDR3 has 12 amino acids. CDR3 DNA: TGTGCCAGCTCACCAAGTAGCTACGAGCAGTACTTC. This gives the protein CASSPSSYEQYF.

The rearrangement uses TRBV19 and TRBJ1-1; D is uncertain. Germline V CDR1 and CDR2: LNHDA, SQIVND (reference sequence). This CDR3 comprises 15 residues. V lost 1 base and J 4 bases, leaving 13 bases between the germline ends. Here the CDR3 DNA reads TGTGCCAGTAGTATAGCCGATAAGTTCGGCACTGAAGCTTTCTTT. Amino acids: CASSIADKFGTEAFF.

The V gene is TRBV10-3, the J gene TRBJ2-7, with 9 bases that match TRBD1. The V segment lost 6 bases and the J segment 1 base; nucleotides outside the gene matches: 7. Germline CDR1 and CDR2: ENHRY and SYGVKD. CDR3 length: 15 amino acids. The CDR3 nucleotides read TGTGCCATCAGGCCACAGGGGGCTCTTTCCTACGAGCAGTACTTC. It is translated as CAIRPQGALSYEQYF.

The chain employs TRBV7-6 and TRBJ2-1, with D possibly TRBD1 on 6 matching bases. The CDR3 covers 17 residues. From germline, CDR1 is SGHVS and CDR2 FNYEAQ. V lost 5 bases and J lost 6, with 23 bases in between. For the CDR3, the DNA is TGTGCCAGCAGCCGACGACCGCTCTGGGAGACAGGCAATGAGCAGTTCTTC. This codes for CASSRRPLWETGNEQFF.

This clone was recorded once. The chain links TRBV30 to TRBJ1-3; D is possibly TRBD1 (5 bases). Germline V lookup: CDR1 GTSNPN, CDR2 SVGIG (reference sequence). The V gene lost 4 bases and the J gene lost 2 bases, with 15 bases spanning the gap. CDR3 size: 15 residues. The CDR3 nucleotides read TGTGCCTGGACAGTGGGGGGTTTGCCTGGAAACACCATATATTTT. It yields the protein CAWTVGGLPGNTIYF.

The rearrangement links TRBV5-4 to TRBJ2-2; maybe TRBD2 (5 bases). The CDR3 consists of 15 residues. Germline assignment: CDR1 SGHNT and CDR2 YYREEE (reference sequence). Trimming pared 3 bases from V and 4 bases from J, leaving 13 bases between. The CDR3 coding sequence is TGTGCCAGCAGCTCGCTATTAGGGAGCACCGGGGAGCTGTTTTTT. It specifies CASSSLLGSTGELFF.